This T cell receptor (beta chain) stems from a study of cytomegalovirus exposure and HLA in healthy donors. Study-level results: Some TCR beta chains (more than 150 of them) were listed as cytomegalovirus-associated.

Of note for this clone: Its matching antigen is unknown.

Germline V lookup: CDR1 SNHLY, CDR2 FYNNEI. This CDR3 spans 16 amino acids. The V end was cut by 8 bases, the J end by 5 bases, with 22 bases between. TCRdb keeps only in-frame clones here, not all; method: immunoSEQ multiplex PCR. The sample has roughly 170,000 clones, 65% to 85% seen once. The V and J genes are TRBV2 and TRBJ1-5; no definite D call. The sample was PBMCs. The sequence came from a woman aged 18-29 years in good health and CMV-seropositive. The CDR3 protein is CASHEGGRRSDQPQHF. DNA of the CDR3: TGTGCCAGCCACGAAGGAGGGAGGAGGTCGGATCAGCCCCAGCATTTT.